The 10 T cell receptor beta chains given below trace back to one sample, sequenced in a study of response to subunit inactivated influenza vaccine. TCRdb passed the RT-PCR reads through MiXCR, listing each CDR3 protein once. The table lists hundreds of thousands of distinct CDR3 sequences, 7.6% of them singletons. The specimen was PBMCs from blood, collected about 24 months after vaccination. These receptors came from a man between 50 and 69 years old who received an inactivated influenza vaccine.

This clonotype was seen a handful of times. The chain has TRBV6-1 and TRBJ1-1; D perhaps matches TRBD1 (6 bases). This CDR3 is built from 13 residues. Trimming removed 6 bases at V and 0 bases at J, with 8 bases between. Looked up from germline, CDR1 is MNHNS and CDR2 is SASEGT. CDR3 in amino acids: CASRDSMNTEAFF. The CDR3 DNA is TGTGCCAGCAGGGACAGTATGAACACTGAAGCTTTCTTT.

This clonotype was found a few times. The V call is TRBV5-4, the J call TRBJ2-2; D is undetermined. In germline, CDR1 is SGHNT, CDR2 YYREEE (reference sequence). With 4 bases removed from V and 7 bases from J, the gap between germline ends came to 8 bases. This CDR3 has 12 residues. DNA for the CDR3: TGTGCCAGCAGCCCCCTAGGCGGGGAGCTGTTTTTT. Encoded protein: CASSPLGGELFF.

This clonotype was seen a handful of times. The chain links TRBV20-1 to TRBJ1-2; D may be TRBD1 (6 bases). CDR1 is DFQATT and CDR2 is SNEGSKA in the germline V gene (reference sequence). The CDR3 spans 13 residues. Trimming pared 0 bases from V and 8 bases from J, leaving 13 bases between. Here the CDR3 DNA reads TGCAGTGCTAGAGATTCGGGGGGCAGAGGCTACACCTTC. Amino acids: CSARDSGGRGYTF.

In its sample, this clonotype was seen a few times. The V and J genes are TRBV12-3 or TRBV12-4 and TRBJ1-5; D gene unclear. CDR3 size: 15 residues. V was trimmed by 4 bases and J by 6 bases, leaving 16 bases between them. CDR3 nucleotide sequence: TGTGCCAGCAGTTGGAGTCGGACGGCCATTCAGCCCCAGCATTTT. It yields the protein CASSWSRTAIQPQHF.

V usage is TRBV5-1 and J usage is TRBJ2-7; no clear D. The CDR3 totals 13 residues. V was clipped by 4 bases and J by 4 bases, with 12 bases between them. In germline, CDR1 is SGHRS, CDR2 YFSETQ. This chain's CDR3 is CASSLPSPYEQYF. The CDR3 region has the DNA TGCGCCAGCAGCCTGCCGTCCCCTTACGAGCAGTACTTC.

This clonotype has at least ten counts. This chain links TRBV3-1 with TRBJ2-7, with 8 bases aligning to TRBD2. The CDR3 length is 16 residues. V shed 3 bases, J shed 1 base, and the junction held 8 bases outside the gene matches. Germline CDR1 reads LGHDT; CDR2 reads YNNKEL (reference sequence). CDR3: CASSHLSSGQSYEQYF. The CDR3 DNA sequence: TGTGCCAGCAGCCATCTCTCTAGCGGGCAATCCTACGAGCAGTACTTC.

This clonotype was counted a few times. The rearrangement joins TRBV11-2 to TRBJ1-1, with a tentative D call TRBD1 (5 bases). This CDR3 has 14 residues. Germline V gene lookup returns CDR1 SGHAT and CDR2 FQNNGV. Deletions cut 3 bases from V and 1 base from J, with 9 bases between. The CDR3 DNA reads TGTGCCAGCAGCTTTGGGACCTCGAACACTGAAGCTTTCTTT. Its protein is CASSFGTSNTEAFF.

This chain joins TRBV4-1 and TRBJ2-2; 8 positions match TRBD1. The V gene end was trimmed by 4 bases and the J gene end by 5 bases; junction bases not matched to a gene: 6. The CDR3 runs to 15 residues. Germline CDR1 MGHRA, CDR2 YSYEKL. CDR3 DNA: TGCGCCAGCAGCCCATTAGACAGGGGTACCGGGGAGCTGTTTTTT. Protein product: CASSPLDRGTGELFF.

The chain links TRBV4-2 to TRBJ2-2, with D possibly matching TRBD1 (5 bases). CDR1 is LGHNA and CDR2 is YNFKEQ in the germline V gene. The ends were cut back, 3 bases at V and 6 bases at J, with 11 bases in the middle. The CDR3 consists of 14 residues. CDR3 protein: CASSQGREAGELFF. CDR3 nucleotides: TGTGCCAGCAGCCAGGGCAGGGAAGCCGGGGAGCTGTTTTTT.

A few counts support this clonotype. The genes are TRBV6-1 and TRBJ2-5; the match to TRBD2 covers 10 bases. Germline V CDR1 and CDR2: MNHNS, SASEGT. CDR3 length: 15 amino acids. V lost 5 bases to trimming and J lost 5 bases; unmatched junction nucleotides: 8. For the CDR3, the DNA is TGTGCCAGCAGTCTAGCGGGAGAGGGGAGGGAGACCCAGTACTTC. This codes for CASSLAGEGRETQYF.